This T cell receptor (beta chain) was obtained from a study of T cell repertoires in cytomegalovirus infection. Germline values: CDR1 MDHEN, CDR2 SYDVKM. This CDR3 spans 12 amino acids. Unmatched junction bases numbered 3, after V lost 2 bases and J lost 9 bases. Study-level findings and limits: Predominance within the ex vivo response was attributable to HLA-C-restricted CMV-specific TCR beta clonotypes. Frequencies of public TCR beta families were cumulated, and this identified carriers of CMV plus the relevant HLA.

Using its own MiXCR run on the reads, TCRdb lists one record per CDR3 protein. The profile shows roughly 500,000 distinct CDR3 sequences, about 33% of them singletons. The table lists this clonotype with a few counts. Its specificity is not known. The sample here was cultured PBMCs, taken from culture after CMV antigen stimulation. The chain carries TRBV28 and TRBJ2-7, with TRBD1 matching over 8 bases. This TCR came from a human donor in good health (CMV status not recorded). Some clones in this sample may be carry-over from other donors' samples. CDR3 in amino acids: CASSLLQGGQYF. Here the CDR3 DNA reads TGTGCCAGCAGTTTACTACAGGGGGGGCAGTACTTC.